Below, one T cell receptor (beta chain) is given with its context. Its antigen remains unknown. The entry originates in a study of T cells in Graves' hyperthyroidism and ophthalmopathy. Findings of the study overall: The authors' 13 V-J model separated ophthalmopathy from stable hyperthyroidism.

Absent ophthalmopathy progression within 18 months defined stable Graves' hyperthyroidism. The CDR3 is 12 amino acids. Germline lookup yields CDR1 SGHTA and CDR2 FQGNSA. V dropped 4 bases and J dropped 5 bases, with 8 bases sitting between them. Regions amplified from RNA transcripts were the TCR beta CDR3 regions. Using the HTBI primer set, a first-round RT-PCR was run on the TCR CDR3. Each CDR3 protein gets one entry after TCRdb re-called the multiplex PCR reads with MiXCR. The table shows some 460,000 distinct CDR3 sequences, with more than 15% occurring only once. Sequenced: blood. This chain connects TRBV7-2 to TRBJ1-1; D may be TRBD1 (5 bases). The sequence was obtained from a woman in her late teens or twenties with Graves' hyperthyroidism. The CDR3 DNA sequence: TGTGCCAGCAGCTATTGGGGGACTGAAGCTTTCTTT. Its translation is CASSYWGTEAFF. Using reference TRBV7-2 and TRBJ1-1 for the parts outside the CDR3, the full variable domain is GAGVSQSPSNKVTEKGKDVELRCDPISGHTALYWYRQSLGQGLEFLIYFQGNSAPDKSGLPSDRFSAERTGGSVSTLTIQRTQQEDSAVYLCASSYWGTEAFFGQGTRLTVV.